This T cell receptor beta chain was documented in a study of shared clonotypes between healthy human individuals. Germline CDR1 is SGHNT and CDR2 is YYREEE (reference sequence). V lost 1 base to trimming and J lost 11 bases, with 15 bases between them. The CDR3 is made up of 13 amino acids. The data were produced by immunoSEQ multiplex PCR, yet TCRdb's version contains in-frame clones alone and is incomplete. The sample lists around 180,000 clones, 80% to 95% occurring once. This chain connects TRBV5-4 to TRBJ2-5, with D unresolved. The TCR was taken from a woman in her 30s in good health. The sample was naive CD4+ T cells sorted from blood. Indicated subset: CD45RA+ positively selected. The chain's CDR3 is CASSLSPSFEQYF. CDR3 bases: TGTGCCAGCAGCTTGTCCCCGTCTTTTGAGCAGTACTTC.